This TCR beta chain derives from a study of early T cells in non-severe SARS-CoV-2 infection. TCRdb re-derived calls from the 5' RACE reads in MiXCR, one entry per CDR3 protein. Seen here are about 11,000 distinct CDR3 sequences, 4.8% observed once, and the top ten hold about 10%. A note on this clonotype: Its antigen remains unidentified.

Study-wide findings and caveats: Sequences matched to VDJdb favored anti-spike CD8 responses, while private and CD4 specificities were missed.

The sample comprised whole blood. This receptor was taken from an adult who was a healthcare worker with PCR-confirmed SARS-CoV-2 infection or an uninfected control (not recorded which).

Here the CDR3 reads CASSLFSGRSSYEQYF. The CDR3 DNA sequence: TGTGCCAGCAGCTTATTCAGCGGGAGGAGCTCCTACGAGCAGTACTTC. This chain connects TRBV11-2 to TRBJ2-7, with TRBD2 matching over 9 bases. The CDR3 is made up of 16 amino acids. V shed 2 bases and J 0 bases; nucleotides not matched to a gene: 5. Germline loops: CDR1 SGHAT, CDR2 FQNNGV.